This paragraph covers one TCR beta chain sequence. Its antigen is as yet unknown. This sample is part of a study of CXCR3-negative and CXCR3-positive naive CD8 T cells. The study made its TRB cDNA libraries by 5' RACE, adding UMI labels. TCRdb re-called the 5' RACE reads and shows each CDR3 protein once, DNA omitted. The sample table sets out about 41,000 distinct CDR3 sequences. Points from the study as a whole: Naive CXCR3-negative cells resembled naive CXCR3-positive cells in TRBV-TRBJ usage; memory cells differed.

In germline, CDR1 is MGHRA, CDR2 YSYEKL. The CDR3 extends over 14 amino acids. The clonotype originates from a human donor in good health. Some clones in this sample may be carry-over from other donors' samples. This chain joins TRBV4-1 and TRBJ1-2; without DNA, the TCRdb call of TRBD1 cannot be checked. Source material: memory CD8+ T cells from blood. The CDR3 protein is CASSQRQGDYGYTF.